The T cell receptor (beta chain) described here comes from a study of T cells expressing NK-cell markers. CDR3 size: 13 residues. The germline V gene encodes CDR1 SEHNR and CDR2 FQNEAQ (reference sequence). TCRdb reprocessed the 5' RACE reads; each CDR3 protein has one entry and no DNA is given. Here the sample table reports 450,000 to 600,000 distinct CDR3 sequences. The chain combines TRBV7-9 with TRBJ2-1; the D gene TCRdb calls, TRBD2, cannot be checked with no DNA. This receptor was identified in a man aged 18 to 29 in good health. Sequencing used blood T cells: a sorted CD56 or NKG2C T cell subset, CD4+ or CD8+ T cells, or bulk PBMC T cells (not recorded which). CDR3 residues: CASSPGLDFEQFF.